This T cell receptor beta chain was recorded in a study of Ad26.COV2.S vaccination and SARS-CoV-2 variants. Study background: Intramuscular Ad26.COV2.S at 5x10^10 or 1x10^11 viral particles. Study-wide findings and caveats: Vaccine recipients showed a spike-specific TCR breadth that was higher than in placebo recipients. Similar non-spike TCR breadth was seen in vaccine and placebo recipients.

From germline, CDR1 is SGHNT and CDR2 YYREEE (reference sequence). This CDR3 comprises 11 residues. V lost 1 base and J 7 bases, leaving 3 bases between the germline ends. TCRdb's table, derived via immunoSEQ multiplex PCR, lists solely in-frame clones and lacks some. The sample yields a few hundred thousand clones, roughly 80% seen once. Treatment in this sample: roughly 20 received Ad26.COV2.S at low or high dose, single or two shots; about 5 received placebo; per-sample allocation not given. Sampling occurred on day 63 after the first vaccine or placebo injection. Details on this clone: Its antigen is unknown.

The sample consisted of peripheral blood, taken in a trial of Ad26.COV2.S vaccine versus placebo. The chain carries TRBV5-4 and TRBJ2-1; D ambiguous. The sequence was collected from a person aged 18-60 years who received the Ad26.COV2.S COVID-19 vaccine or a placebo. CDR3: CASSLPNEQFF. CDR3 in DNA: TGTGCCAGCAGCTTGCCAAATGAGCAGTTCTTC.